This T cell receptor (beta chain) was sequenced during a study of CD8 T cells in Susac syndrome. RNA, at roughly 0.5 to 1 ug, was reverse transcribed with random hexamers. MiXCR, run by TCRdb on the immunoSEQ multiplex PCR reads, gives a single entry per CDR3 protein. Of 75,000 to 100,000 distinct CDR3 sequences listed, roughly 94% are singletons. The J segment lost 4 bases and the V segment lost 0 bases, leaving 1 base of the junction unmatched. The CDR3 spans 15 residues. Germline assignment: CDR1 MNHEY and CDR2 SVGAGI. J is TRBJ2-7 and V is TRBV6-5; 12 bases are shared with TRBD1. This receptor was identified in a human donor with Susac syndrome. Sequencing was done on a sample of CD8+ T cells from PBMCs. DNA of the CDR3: TGTGCCAGCAGTTACTCGGGACAGGGGGCTTACGAGCAGTACTTC. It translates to CASSYSGQGAYEQYF.